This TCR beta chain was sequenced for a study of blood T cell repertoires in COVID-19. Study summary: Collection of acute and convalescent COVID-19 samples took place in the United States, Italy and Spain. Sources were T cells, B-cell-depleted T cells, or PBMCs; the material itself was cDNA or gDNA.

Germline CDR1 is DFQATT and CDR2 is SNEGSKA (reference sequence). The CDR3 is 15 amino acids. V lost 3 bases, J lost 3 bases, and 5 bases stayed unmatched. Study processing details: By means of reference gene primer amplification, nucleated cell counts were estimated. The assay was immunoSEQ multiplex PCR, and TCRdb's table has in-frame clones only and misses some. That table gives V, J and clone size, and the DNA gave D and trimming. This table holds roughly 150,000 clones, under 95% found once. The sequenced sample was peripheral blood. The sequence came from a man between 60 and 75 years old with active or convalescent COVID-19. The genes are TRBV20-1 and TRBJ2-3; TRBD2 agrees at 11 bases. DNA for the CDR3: TGCAGTGCTAGTGGGGTAGCGGGAGGGACAGATACGCAGTATTTT. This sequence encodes CSASGVAGGTDTQYF.